This TCR beta chain was obtained from a study of blood T cell repertoires in COVID-19. The CDR3 contains 16 residues. Trimming pared 0 bases from V and 2 bases from J, leaving 11 bases between. This clone occurred once. Study processing details: Counts of nucleated cells, estimated from reference gene primer amplification, were obtained. Using immunoSEQ multiplex PCR, the repertoire was profiled, and TCRdb retains in-frame clones only, with some absent. V, J and clone size are those of that table, while D and trimming were read from the DNA. The sample gives around 120,000 clones, 70% to 90% of which show up once; 2.1% is in the top ten.

The rearrangement uses TRBV23-1 and TRBJ1-3; D may be TRBD1 (5 bases). TRBV23-1 is annotated as an ORF whose role is uncertain. The sample was peripheral blood. The TCR was taken from a human donor in a cohort sampled during active COVID-19. The CDR3 reads CASSQSGVRAGNTIYF. The CDR3 region has the DNA TGCGCCAGCAGTCAATCAGGCGTCAGGGCTGGAAACACCATATATTTT.